One and the same sample provided the 7 T cell receptor beta chains below, sequenced in a study of cytotoxic CD8 clonotypes in ibrutinib-treated CLL. The assay was immunoSEQ multiplex PCR, and TCRdb's table has in-frame clones only and misses some. The top ten hold about 40% of the sample, which has 110,000 or so clones, 58% seen once. The sample here was PBMCs, taken after 24 months of ibrutinib treatment. The receptors originated from a human donor with chronic lymphocytic leukemia.

This sequence joins TRBV29-1 and TRBJ2-5; the D gene could be TRBD1 or TRBD2 (6 bases each). CDR1 and CDR2 (germline): SQVTM, ANQGSEA. Deletions cut 6 bases from V and 4 bases from J, with 21 bases between. This CDR3 is 15 amino acids long. CDR3 sequence (DNA): TGCAGCGTCTTAAGTAGGGGGGTTGGGGTAGAGACCCAGTACTTC. Residues: CSVLSRGVGVETQYF.

This sequence joins TRBV5-5 and TRBJ1-2; D is ambiguous. The CDR3 consists of 15 residues. Trimming removed 0 bases at V and 0 bases at J, with 9 bases between. CDR1 and CDR2 from the germline V gene are SGHKS and YYEKEE (reference sequence). The CDR3, as DNA: TGTGCCAGCAGCTTGGTGCAGTGGACTAACTATGGCTACACCTTC. The encoded protein is CASSLVQWTNYGYTF.

The rearrangement links TRBV9 to TRBJ2-3; the D is unclear. CDR3 length: 12 residues. With 4 bases removed from V and 2 bases from J, the gap between germline ends came to 5 bases. Per the germline V gene, CDR1 is SGDLS and CDR2 is YYNGEE. The CDR3 nucleotides are TGTGCCAGCAGCAAATCCACAGATACGCAGTATTTT. This codes for CASSKSTDTQYF.

The chain joins TRBV23-1 to TRBJ2-7; weak D call: TRBD2 (5 bases). TRBV23-1 is annotated as an ORF whose role is uncertain. Between the trimmed V and J ends, which lost 6 bases and 6 bases, there was a span of 24 bases. This CDR3 is built from 16 residues. The CDR3 nucleotides read TGCGCCAGCAGCCCTACACCCAACCGGGGTTCTGCCGAGCAGTACTTC. This codes for CASSPTPNRGSAEQYF.

This clone showed up just a few times. The V call is TRBV12-5, the J call TRBJ1-4; D gene unclear. Germline assignment: CDR1 LGHNT and CDR2 FRNRAP. The CDR3 extends over 14 amino acids. The ends were cut back, 6 bases at V and 0 bases at J, with 8 bases in the middle. For the CDR3, the DNA is TGTGCTAGTGGGGAGCCATCAACTAATGAAAAACTGTTTTTT. It codes for CASGEPSTNEKLFF.

The rearrangement uses TRBV6-1 and TRBJ1-1, with a weak D call TRBD1 (5 bases). V shed 4 bases and J shed 2 bases, with 11 bases lying between them. The CDR3 covers 14 residues. Per the germline V gene, CDR1 is MNHNS and CDR2 is SASEGT. The CDR3 DNA reads TGTGCCAGCAGTGTTAAGGGACCTAACACTGAAGCTTTCTTT. This translates into CASSVKGPNTEAFF.

This clone was seen more than once but under ten times. The V gene is TRBV27, the J gene TRBJ2-2; 7 nucleotides agree with TRBD2. V lost 2 bases to trimming and J lost 0 bases; unmatched junction nucleotides: 9. The CDR3 runs 18 residues. Looked up from germline, CDR1 is MNHEY and CDR2 is SMNVEV (reference sequence). This CDR3 reads CASSLDPRGGPNTGELFF. The CDR3, as DNA: TGTGCCAGCAGTTTAGACCCTCGCGGGGGACCGAACACCGGGGAGCTGTTTTTT.